This entry describes one T cell receptor beta chain. Its antigen is not identified. Healthy donors had no documented immune events, such as infections, while sampled. The germline gives CDR1 ENHRY, CDR2 SYGVKD. V was trimmed by 6 bases and J by 5 bases, leaving 11 bases between them. This CDR3 comprises 13 residues. This record belongs to a study of identifying expanded T cells in peripheral blood. Overall study results and limits: Over two and four weeks, about 17 and 20 clones changed, versus approximately 1.2 between replicates. Across healthy donors, higher total template counts meant significantly greater roughly 2-week count variance.

Produced via immunoSEQ multiplex PCR; TCRdb's table is partial and in-frame only. This table has 90,000 or so clones, around 90% appearing once. The specimen was blood. The J gene is TRBJ1-5, the V gene TRBV10-3; D uncertain. The clonotype was recovered from a person between 18 and 75 years old in good health. The DNA of the CDR3 is TGTGCCATCAGGGACGCTGGGGATCAGCCCCAGCATTTT. Amino acid sequence: CAIRDAGDQPQHF.